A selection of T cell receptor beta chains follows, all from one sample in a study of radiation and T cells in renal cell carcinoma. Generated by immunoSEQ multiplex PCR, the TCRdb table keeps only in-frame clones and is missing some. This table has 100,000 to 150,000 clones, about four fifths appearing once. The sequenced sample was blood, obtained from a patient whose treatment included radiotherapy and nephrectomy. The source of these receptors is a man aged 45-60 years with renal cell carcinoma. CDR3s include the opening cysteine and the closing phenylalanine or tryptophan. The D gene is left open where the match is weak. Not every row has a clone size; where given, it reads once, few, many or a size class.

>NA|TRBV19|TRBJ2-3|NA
TGTGCCAGTAGTAAGCGTGAACTTTTTACAGATACGCAGTATTTT
CASSKRELFTDTQYF
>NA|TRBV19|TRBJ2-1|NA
TGTGCCAGTGGCCAGAGGGGCAGGCACAATGAGCAGTTCTTC
CASGQRGRHNEQFF
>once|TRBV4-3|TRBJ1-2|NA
TGCGCCAGCAGCCAAGATTTAGGGGGCTATGGCTACACCTTC
CASSQDLGGYGYTF
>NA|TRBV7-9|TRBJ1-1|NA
TGTGCCAGCAGCTGGCGGTACTCCCCGAACACTGAAGCTTTCTTT
CASSWRYSPNTEAFF
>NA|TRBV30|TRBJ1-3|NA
TGTGCCTGGAACCGTTGGGCTGGAAACACCATATATTTT
CAWNRWAGNTIYF
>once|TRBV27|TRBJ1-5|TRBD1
TGTGCCAGCAGTCTAGACAGGGGTCCCGGTAGCAATCAGCCCCAGCATTTT
CASSLDRGPGSNQPQHF
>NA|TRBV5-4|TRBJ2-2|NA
TGTGCCAGCAGCGGACACACCGGGGAGCTGTTTTTT
CASSGHTGELFF
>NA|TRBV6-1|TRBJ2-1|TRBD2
TGTGCCAGCATGAAGGCTAGCGGGATAAGCAATGAGCAGTTCTTC
CASMKASGISNEQFF
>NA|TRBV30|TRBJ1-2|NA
TGTGCCTGGAGTGTACGAGCTTATGGCTACACCTTC
CAWSVRAYGYTF
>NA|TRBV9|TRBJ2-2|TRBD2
TGTGCCAGCAGCGTAGTACCTAGCGGGACGGGGGAGCTGTTTTTT
CASSVVPSGTGELFF
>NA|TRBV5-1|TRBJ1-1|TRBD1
TGCGCCAGCAGCTCACACCCTGGGACAGCCAACACTGAAGCTTTCTTT
CASSSHPGTANTEAFF
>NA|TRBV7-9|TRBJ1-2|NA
TGTGCCAGCAGCGTAGAGGGTAGCTATGGCTACACCTTC
CASSVEGSYGYTF
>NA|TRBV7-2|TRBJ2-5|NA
TGTGCCAGCAGCCCCATCCTGGACGGGGGCGAAACCCAGTACTTC
CASSPILDGGETQYF
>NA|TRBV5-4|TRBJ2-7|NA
TGTGCCAGCAGCTCTCCGACGGCCACCTACGAGCAGTACTTC
CASSSPTATYEQYF
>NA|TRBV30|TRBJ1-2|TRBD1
TGTGCCTGGAGTACGGGGACAGGGGGCTATGGCTACACCTTC
CAWSTGTGGYGYTF
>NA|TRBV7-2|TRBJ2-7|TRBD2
TGTGCCAGCAGCCCGAGGACTAGTCCCTACGAGCAGTACTTC
CASSPRTSPYEQYF
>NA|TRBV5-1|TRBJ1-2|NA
TGCGCCAGCAGCTTACCATCCGCCGGGACACAGGGCTACACCTTC
CASSLPSAGTQGYTF
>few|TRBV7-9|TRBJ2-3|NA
TGTGCCAGCCGTTCGGTTTACACAGATACGCAGTATTTT
CASRSVYTDTQYF
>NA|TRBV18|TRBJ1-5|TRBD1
TGTGCCAGCTCATTGGGACAGCTTGGAAATCAGCCCCAGCATTTT
CASSLGQLGNQPQHF
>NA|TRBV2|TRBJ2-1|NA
TGTGCCAGCAGTGAATTCGGGAGCTCCTACAATGAGCAGTTCTTC
CASSEFGSSYNEQFF
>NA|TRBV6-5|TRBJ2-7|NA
TGTGCCAGCAGTTACGGGTTTAGCGAGCAGTACTTC
CASSYGFSEQYF
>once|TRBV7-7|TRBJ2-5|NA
TGTGCTAGCAGCTTAAACGGGGTTGGGCAGAGAGAGACCCAGTACTTC
CASSLNGVGQRETQYF
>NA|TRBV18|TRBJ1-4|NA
TGTGCCAGCTCACCACCCACCAGAGGGGGTGAAAAACTGTTTTTT
CASSPPTRGGEKLFF
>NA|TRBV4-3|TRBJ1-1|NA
TGCGCCAGCAGCCACGCAGGGATGGAGAACACTGAAGCTTTCTTT
CASSHAGMENTEAFF
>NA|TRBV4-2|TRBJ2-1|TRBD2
TGTGCCAGCAGCCTGTTTCCGGGGACTAGCGGGGGTCACAATGAGCAGTTCTTC
CASSLFPGTSGGHNEQFF
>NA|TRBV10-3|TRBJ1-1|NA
TGTGCCATCAGTGTGGGTCACGACCTTCCCCTGAACACTGAAGCTTTCTTT
CAISVGHDLPLNTEAFF
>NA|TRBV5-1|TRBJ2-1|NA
TGCGCCAGCAGCTTGGAAGGGAATGAGCAGTTCTTC
CASSLEGNEQFF
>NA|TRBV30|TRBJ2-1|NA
TGTGCCTGGAGTAGAGGCACCTCCACTATGAATGAGCAGTTCTTC
CAWSRGTSTMNEQFF
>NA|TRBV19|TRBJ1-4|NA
TGTGCCAGTAGTATACGTGGTTCCACAACTAATGAAAAACTGTTTTTT
CASSIRGSTTNEKLFF